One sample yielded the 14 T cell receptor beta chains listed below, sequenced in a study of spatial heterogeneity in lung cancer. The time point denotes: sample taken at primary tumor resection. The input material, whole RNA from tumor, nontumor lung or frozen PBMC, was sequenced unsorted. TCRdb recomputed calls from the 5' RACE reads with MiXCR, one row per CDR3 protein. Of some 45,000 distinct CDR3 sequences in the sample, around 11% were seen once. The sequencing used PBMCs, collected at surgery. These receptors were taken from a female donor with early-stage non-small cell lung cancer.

The CDR3 DNA reads as TGTGCCAGCAGTTACTCTGGGCCCCAAATGAACACTGAAGCTTTCTTT. Translation: CASSYSGPQMNTEAFF. V usage is TRBV6-2 or TRBV6-3 and J usage is TRBJ1-1; D unclear. Germline V CDR1 and CDR2: MNHEY, SVGEGT. The CDR3 has 16 amino acids. The V end was cut by 0 bases, the J end by 0 bases, with 11 bases between.

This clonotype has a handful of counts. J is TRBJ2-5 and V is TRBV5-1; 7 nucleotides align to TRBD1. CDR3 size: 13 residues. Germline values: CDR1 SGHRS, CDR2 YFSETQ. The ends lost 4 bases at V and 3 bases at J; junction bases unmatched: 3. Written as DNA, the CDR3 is TGCGCCAGCAGCCGGGACAGCGAAGAGACCCAGTACTTC. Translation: CASSRDSEETQYF.

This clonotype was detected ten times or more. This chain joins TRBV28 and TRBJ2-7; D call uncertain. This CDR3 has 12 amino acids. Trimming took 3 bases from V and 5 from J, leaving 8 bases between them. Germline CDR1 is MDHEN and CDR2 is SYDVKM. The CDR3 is CASSFSVNEQYF. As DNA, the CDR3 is TGTGCCAGCAGTTTTTCTGTAAACGAGCAGTACTTC.

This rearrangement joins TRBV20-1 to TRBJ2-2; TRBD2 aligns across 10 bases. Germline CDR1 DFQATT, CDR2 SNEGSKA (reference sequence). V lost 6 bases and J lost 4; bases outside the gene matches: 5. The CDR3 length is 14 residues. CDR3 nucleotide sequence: TGCAGTGCCCGGACTAGCGGTTTCACCGGGGAGCTGTTTTTT. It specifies CSARTSGFTGELFF.

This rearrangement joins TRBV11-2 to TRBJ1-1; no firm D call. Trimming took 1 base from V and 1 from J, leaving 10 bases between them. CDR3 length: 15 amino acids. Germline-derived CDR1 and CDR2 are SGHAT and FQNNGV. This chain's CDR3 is CASSLAVGSNTEAFF. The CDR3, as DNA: TGTGCCAGCAGCTTAGCGGTCGGCTCGAACACTGAAGCTTTCTTT.

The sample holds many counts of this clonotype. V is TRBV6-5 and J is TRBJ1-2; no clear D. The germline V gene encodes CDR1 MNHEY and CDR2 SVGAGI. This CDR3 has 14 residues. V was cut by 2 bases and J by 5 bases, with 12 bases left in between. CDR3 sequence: CASSYGADKYGYTF. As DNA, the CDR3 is TGTGCCAGCAGTTACGGAGCAGACAAGTATGGCTACACCTTC.

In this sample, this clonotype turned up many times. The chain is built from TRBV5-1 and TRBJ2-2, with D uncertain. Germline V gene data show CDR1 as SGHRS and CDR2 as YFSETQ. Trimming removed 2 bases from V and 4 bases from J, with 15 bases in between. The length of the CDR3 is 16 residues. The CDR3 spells CASSFFFLTGTGELFF. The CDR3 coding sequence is TGCGCCAGCAGCTTCTTTTTTTTAACCGGCACCGGGGAGCTGTTTTTT.

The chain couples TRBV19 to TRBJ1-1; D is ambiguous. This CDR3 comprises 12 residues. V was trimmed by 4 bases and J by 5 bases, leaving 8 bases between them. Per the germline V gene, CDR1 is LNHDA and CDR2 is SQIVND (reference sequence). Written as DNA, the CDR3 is TGTGCCAGTAGTACGGTGGGGACTGAAGCTTTCTTT. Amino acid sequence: CASSTVGTEAFF.

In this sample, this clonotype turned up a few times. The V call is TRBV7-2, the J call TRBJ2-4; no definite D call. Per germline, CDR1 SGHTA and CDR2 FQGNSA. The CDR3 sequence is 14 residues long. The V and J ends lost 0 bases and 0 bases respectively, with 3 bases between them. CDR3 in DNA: TGTGCCAGCAGCTTAGCCCCAGCCAAAAACATTCAGTACTTC. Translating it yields CASSLAPAKNIQYF.

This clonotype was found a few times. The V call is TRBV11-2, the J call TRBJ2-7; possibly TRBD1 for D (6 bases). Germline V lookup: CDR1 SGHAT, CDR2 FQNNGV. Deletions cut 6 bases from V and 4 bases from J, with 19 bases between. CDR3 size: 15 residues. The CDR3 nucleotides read TGTGCCAGCAGTCACGAACCGGGACAAGATTACGAGCAGTACTTC. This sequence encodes CASSHEPGQDYEQYF. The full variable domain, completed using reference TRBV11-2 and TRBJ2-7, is EAGVAQSPRYKIIEKRQSVAFWCNPISGHATLYWYQQILGQGPKLLIQFQNNGVVDDSQLPKDRFSAERLKGVDSTLKIQPAKLEDSAVYLCASSHEPGQDYEQYFGPGTRLTVT.

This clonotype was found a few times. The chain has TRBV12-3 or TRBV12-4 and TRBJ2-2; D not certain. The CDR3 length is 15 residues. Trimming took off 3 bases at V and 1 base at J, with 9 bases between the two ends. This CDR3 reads CASSFAGRNTGELFF. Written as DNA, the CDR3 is TGTGCCAGCAGTTTTGCAGGAAGGAACACCGGGGAGCTGTTTTTT.

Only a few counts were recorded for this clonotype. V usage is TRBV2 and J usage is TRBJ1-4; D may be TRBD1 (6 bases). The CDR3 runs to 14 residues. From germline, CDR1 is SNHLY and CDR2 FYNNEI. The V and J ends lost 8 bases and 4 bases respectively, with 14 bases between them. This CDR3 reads CASLKQGNNEKLFF. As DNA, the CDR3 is TGTGCCAGCCTTAAGCAGGGGAATAATGAAAAACTGTTTTTT.

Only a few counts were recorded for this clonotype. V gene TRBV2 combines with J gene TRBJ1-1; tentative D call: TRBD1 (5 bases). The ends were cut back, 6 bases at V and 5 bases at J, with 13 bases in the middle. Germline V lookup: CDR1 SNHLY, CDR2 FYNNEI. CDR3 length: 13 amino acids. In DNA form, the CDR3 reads TGTGCCAGCAGGTACGCAGGGCCGACTGAAGCTTTCTTT. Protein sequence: CASRYAGPTEAFF.

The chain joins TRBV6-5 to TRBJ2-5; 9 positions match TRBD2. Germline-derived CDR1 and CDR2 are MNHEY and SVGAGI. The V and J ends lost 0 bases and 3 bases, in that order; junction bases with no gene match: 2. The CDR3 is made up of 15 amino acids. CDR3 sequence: CASSYSTSGEETQYF. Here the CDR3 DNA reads TGTGCCAGCAGTTACTCGACTAGCGGAGAAGAGACCCAGTACTTC.